The entry below gives a single T cell receptor (beta chain) sequence along with its context. The CDR3 covers 15 residues. The ends were cut back, 6 bases at V and 2 bases at J, with 16 bases in the middle. Germline V gene sequence: CDR1 MNHNS, CDR2 SASEGT. Extraction of total RNA produced a minimum of 5 micrograms from each sample. Through a sample-barcoded 5' primer and a J-beta primer mix, a second PCR was run for about 6 to 12 cycles. Individual samples furnished no less than 3 million CDR3-containing paired-end reads apiece. Each CDR3 protein is one row after TCRdb ran MiXCR on the 5' RACE reads. The repertoire has some 1.5 million distinct CDR3 sequences, less than 45% of them found once; the top ten carry roughly 3.7%. The data derive from a study of blood T cells in healthy people across ages.

The sample was blood. This TCR was recovered from a woman under 30 in good health. This chain links TRBV6-1 with TRBJ2-5; the D call may be TRBD1 or TRBD2 (5 bases each). This CDR3 reads CASRKRGELQETQYF. DNA of the CDR3: TGTGCCAGCAGAAAACGAGGGGAGTTACAAGAGACCCAGTACTTC.